The clone carrying this T cell receptor (beta chain) appeared once. Original handling: For nucleated cells, counts were estimated from reference gene primer amplification. Profiled with immunoSEQ multiplex PCR; TCRdb holds only in-frame clones, not every one. D and trimming come from the DNA, and the V and J calls and clone size come from that table. This sample has over 85,000 clones; approximately 84% occur once, and the top ten carry 8.5% to 10%. This specimen comes from a study of blood T cell repertoires in COVID-19. Background on the study: Material from acute and convalescent COVID-19 was sourced from the United States, Italy and Spain. In each case, the material was cDNA or gDNA derived from T cells, B-cell-depleted T cells, or PBMCs.

CDR1 SGHTA and CDR2 FQGTGA come from the germline V gene. V shed 5 bases and J shed 6 bases, with 18 bases lying between them. The CDR3 runs to 15 residues. The sequence was obtained from a man aged 35 to 55 with active or convalescent COVID-19. This chain uses TRBV7-3 with TRBJ2-3; D is perhaps TRBD2 (7 bases). The sample comprised peripheral blood. CDR3 sequence reads: CASSPSLGGGDTQYF. The CDR3 nucleotides are TGTGCCAGCAGCCCCTCGCTGGGGGGGGGCGATACGCAGTATTTT.